This T cell receptor (beta chain) was observed in a study of shared clonotypes between healthy human individuals. The CDR3 runs to 10 residues. The germline CDR1 and CDR2 sequences are WNHNN and SYGVQD (reference sequence). Trimming removed 11 bases at V and 5 bases at J, with 9 bases between. Profiling relied on immunoSEQ multiplex PCR, and the TCRdb table lists in-frame clones only, not all of them. Seen here are 2 million to 2.5 million clones, approximately 93% observed once, and the top ten hold 0.3% to 0.4%. This clone was recorded only once. Sequenced sample: naive CD4+ T cells from PBMCs. Subset here: CD45RA+ positively selected. The rearrangement joins TRBV10-1 to TRBJ2-5, with D possibly TRBD2 on 6 matching bases. This receptor was taken from a man younger than 35 in good health. Some clones in this sample may be carry-over from other donors' samples. As DNA, the CDR3 is TGCGCCTGGGGGGAGGAGACCCAGTACTTC. This gives the protein CAWGEETQYF.